Listed below are T cell receptor beta chains from one sample, sequenced in a study of blood T cell repertoires in COVID-19. Only in-frame clones appear in the TCRdb table, and some are missing; sequencing was by immunoSEQ multiplex PCR. The sample shows tens of thousands of clones, roughly 88% of them seen only once. The specimen sequenced was peripheral blood. The receptor set was obtained from a woman aged 55-69 years with acute or convalescent COVID-19. Each CDR3 is given with its conserved first and last residue. The D gene is left open where the match is weak. The size field is filled for only some rows; it gives once, few, many or a size class.

TRBV6-1	.	TRBJ1-2	few	CASSEQRLPLYGYTF	TGTGCCAGCAGTGAACAGCGCCTACCACTCTATGGCTACACCTTC
TRBV10-1	.	TRBJ2-5	.	CASSDSMEVETQYF	TGCGCCAGCAGTGATTCAATGGAGGTGGAGACCCAGTACTTC
TRBV4-1	TRBD2	TRBJ2-2	.	CASSQDLGLAGNTGELFF	TGCGCCAGCAGCCAAGATCTGGGACTAGCGGGAAACACCGGGGAGCTGTTTTTT
TRBV6-2/TRBV6-3	.	TRBJ1-6	.	CASSYRLSSYNSPLHF	TGTGCCAGCAGTTACCGCCTCAGCTCCTATAATTCACCCCTCCACTTT
TRBV28	.	TRBJ1-5	.	CASSAGTLVSQPQHF	TGTGCCAGCAGTGCCGGGACATTGGTAAGTCAGCCCCAGCATTTT
TRBV12-3/TRBV12-4	.	TRBJ1-5	.	CATGSNQPQHF	TGTGCTACGGGTAGCAATCAGCCCCAGCATTTT
TRBV6-5	.	TRBJ2-2	.	CASSYLTENTGELFF	TGTGCCAGCAGTTACTTGACAGAAAACACCGGGGAGCTGTTTTTT
TRBV19	TRBD1	TRBJ2-4	.	CASSMGGQGGWDIQYF	TGTGCCAGTAGTATGGGCGGACAGGGCGGATGGGACATTCAGTACTTC
TRBV25-1	TRBD2	TRBJ2-3	.	CASTKSLAGAGDTQYF	TGTGCCAGTACAAAAAGCCTAGCGGGGGCGGGAGATACGCAGTATTTT
TRBV6-1	.	TRBJ1-2	.	CASSEAGSPGGYGYTF	TGTGCCAGCAGTGAAGCGGGGTCCCCCGGGGGCTATGGCTACACCTTC
TRBV2	.	TRBJ2-5	.	CASRMEPGETQYF	TGTGCCAGCAGAATGGAGCCCGGGGAGACCCAGTACTTC
TRBV5-1	.	TRBJ2-1	.	CASHLGLRSSYNEQFF	TGCGCCAGCCATCTGGGACTCCGAAGCTCCTACAATGAGCAGTTCTTC
TRBV5-1	TRBD1	TRBJ1-2	.	CASSFGQGEGGYTF	TGCGCCAGCAGCTTCGGACAGGGGGAGGGTGGCTACACCTTC
TRBV5-1	TRBD1	TRBJ2-3	.	CASSLAGQGTDTQYF	TGCGCCAGCAGCTTGGCGGGACAGGGCACAGATACGCAGTATTTT
TRBV7-6	.	TRBJ1-4	.	CASSLRATNEKLFF	TGTGCCAGCAGCCTCAGGGCAACTAATGAAAAACTGTTTTTT
TRBV15	.	TRBJ1-4	medium-sized	CATSRETGPNEKLFF	TGTGCCACCAGCAGAGAGACAGGACCTAATGAAAAACTGTTTTTT
TRBV18	.	TRBJ1-4	.	CASSPLTDNEKLFF	TGTGCCAGCTCACCACTCACAGATAATGAAAAACTGTTTTTT
TRBV7-2	.	TRBJ2-5	.	CASSSGVQETQYF	TGTGCCAGCAGCTCGGGAGTGCAGGAGACCCAGTACTTC
TRBV6-2/TRBV6-3	.	TRBJ1-5	.	CASSFGRRPNQPQHF	TGTGCCAGCAGCTTTGGGCGCAGGCCCAATCAGCCCCAGCATTTT
TRBV30	TRBD1	TRBJ1-1	.	CAWSRDRNTEAFF	TGTGCCTGGAGCCGGGACAGAAACACTGAAGCTTTCTTT
TRBV4-1	.	TRBJ1-5	.	CASSQGLVSNQPQHF	TGCGCCAGCAGCCAAGGTTTAGTTAGCAATCAGCCCCAGCATTTT
TRBV5-6	TRBD2	TRBJ2-2	once	CASSETSVTGELFF	TGTGCCAGCAGCGAGACTAGCGTCACCGGGGAGCTGTTTTTT
TRBV2	.	TRBJ1-1	.	CASSSRGEGTEAFF	TGTGCCAGCAGCTCCAGGGGAGAAGGTACTGAAGCTTTCTTT
TRBV6-1	.	TRBJ1-2	.	CASSETMGYTF	TGTGCCAGCAGTGAAACTATGGGCTACACCTTC
TRBV10-1	.	TRBJ2-3	.	CASSEGAQYGTQYF	TGCGCCAGCAGTGAAGGGGCCCAATACGGTACGCAGTATTTT
TRBV28	.	TRBJ2-1	.	CASSSASLDNEQFF	TGTGCCAGCAGTTCGGCTAGTCTGGACAATGAGCAGTTCTTC
TRBV6-2/TRBV6-3	.	TRBJ1-2	.	CASSYGAGARNTF	TGTGCCAGCAGTTATGGGGCAGGGGCGAGGAACACCTTC
TRBV7-8	.	TRBJ1-4	.	CASSLQPRDAGEKLFF	TGTGCCAGCAGCCTCCAACCCCGGGACGCGGGGGAAAAACTGTTTTTT
TRBV12-3/TRBV12-4	.	TRBJ2-2	.	CASKFSTGELFF	TGTGCCAGCAAATTCAGTACCGGGGAGCTGTTTTTT
TRBV5-6	TRBD1	TRBJ1-4	.	CASSLSGTGSNEKLFF	TGTGCCAGCAGCTTGAGTGGGACAGGCTCTAATGAAAAACTGTTTTTT
TRBV9	.	TRBJ2-5	.	CASSVFGETQYF	TGTGCCAGCAGCGTTTTCGGAGAGACCCAGTACTTC
TRBV10-2	TRBD2	TRBJ2-1	.	CASRTSGSGEQFF	TGCGCCAGCAGGACTAGCGGGTCGGGTGAGCAGTTCTTC
TRBV15	TRBD1	TRBJ1-5	.	CATSSRTGGYNQPQHF	TGTGCCACCAGCAGCAGGACAGGGGGCTACAATCAGCCCCAGCATTTT
TRBV3-1/TRBV3-2	.	TRBJ1-1	once	CASSQDGAAPGAEAFF	TGTGCCAGCAGCCAAGATGGGGCGGCGCCGGGGGCTGAAGCTTTCTTT
TRBV5-1	TRBD1	TRBJ2-3	.	CASSTGTGNTDTQYF	TGCGCCAGCAGCACCGGGACAGGGAACACAGATACGCAGTATTTT
TRBV9	.	TRBJ2-5	.	CASSVVSGSTQYF	TGTGCCAGCAGCGTAGTTTCGGGTTCGACCCAGTACTTC
TRBV5-1	TRBD2	TRBJ2-3	.	CASRNLAGALDTQYF	TGCGCCAGCAGGAACCTAGCGGGGGCACTGGATACGCAGTATTTT